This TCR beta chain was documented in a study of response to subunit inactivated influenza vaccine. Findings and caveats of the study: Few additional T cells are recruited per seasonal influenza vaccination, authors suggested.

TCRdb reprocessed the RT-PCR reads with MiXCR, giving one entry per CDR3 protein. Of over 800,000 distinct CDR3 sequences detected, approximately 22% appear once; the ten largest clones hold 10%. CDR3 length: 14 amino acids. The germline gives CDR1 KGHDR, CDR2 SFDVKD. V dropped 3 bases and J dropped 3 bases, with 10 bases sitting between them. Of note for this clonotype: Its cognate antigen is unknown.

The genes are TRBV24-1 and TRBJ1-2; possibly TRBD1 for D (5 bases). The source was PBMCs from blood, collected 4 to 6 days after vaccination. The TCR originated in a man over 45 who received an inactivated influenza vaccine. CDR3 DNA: TGTGCCACCAGTGATCGGACGGGGGACTATGGCTACACCTTC. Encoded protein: CATSDRTGDYGYTF.